Following are 25 T cell receptor beta chains from one sample sequenced in a study of monozygotic twins with inflammatory bowel disease (dated by TCRdb to the late 2010s). Receptor libraries were prepared by 5' RACE. The sequencer listed for this sample is Illumina HiSeq 2500. The reads, reprocessed by TCRdb, yield one row per CDR3 protein sequence and no DNA. The sample table holds 200,000 to 250,000 distinct CDR3 sequences. The ten top clones hold approximately 1.5% of the sample. Sequenced input: blood. The source is a human donor with ulcerative colitis or Crohn's disease, or a healthy co-twin of an affected twin (not recorded which).

CDR3 in amino acids: CSGDSGTDTQYF. This chain uses TRBV29-1 with TRBJ2-3. The CDR3 extends over 12 amino acids. Germline assignment: CDR1 SQVTM and CDR2 ANQGSEA.

CDR3 sequence reads: CASGRQGGTEAFF. The chain is built from TRBV6-5 and TRBJ1-1; TCRdb names TRBD1, which stays unverified in the absence of DNA. Germline V CDR1 and CDR2: MNHEY, SVGAGI. This CDR3 is built from 13 residues.

The V gene is TRBV11-2, the J gene TRBJ2-7; the TCRdb D gene call, TRBD1, has no DNA to confirm it. The germline gives CDR1 SGHAT, CDR2 FQNNGV. The CDR3 spans 15 residues. The chain's CDR3 is CASSLVGPANYEQYF.

The V and J genes are TRBV18 and TRBJ1-1; TCRdb designates TRBD1, a call that cannot be tested without DNA. This CDR3 spans 14 amino acids. CDR1 and CDR2 from the germline V gene are KGHSH and LQKENI. The CDR3 region is CASSPMGGNTEAFF.

The chain joins TRBV7-9 to TRBJ1-6. Germline CDR1 is SEHNR and CDR2 is FQNEAQ (reference sequence). CDR3 length: 15 residues. This CDR3 reads CAAGSGRSYNSPLHF.

The rearrangement uses TRBV19 and TRBJ2-7. CDR3 length equals 14 residues. Germline CDR1 reads LNHDA; CDR2 reads SQIVND (reference sequence). The CDR3 loop reads CASKSKGGTYEQYF.

The CDR3 loop reads CASSLDSTSYEQYF. V gene TRBV5-1 combines with J gene TRBJ2-7. This CDR3 has 14 residues. From germline, CDR1 is SGHRS and CDR2 YFSETQ. The variable domain in full, with the rest retrieved from reference TRBV5-1 and TRBJ2-7, is KAGVTQTPRYLIKTRGQQVTLSCSPISGHRSVSWYQQTPGQGLQFLFEYFSETQRNKGNFPGRFSGRQFSNSRSEMNVSTLELGDSALYLCASSLDSTSYEQYFGPGTRLTVT.

The gene calls are TRBV10-3 and TRBJ2-3. Per the germline V gene, CDR1 is ENHRY and CDR2 is SYGVKD. The CDR3 runs 16 residues. CDR3 region: CAISETRSLATDTQYF.

The V gene is TRBV5-4, the J gene TRBJ2-1. CDR1 and CDR2 (germline): SGHNT, YYREEE (reference sequence). The CDR3 spans 11 residues. CDR3 in amino acids: CASSLGAEQFF.

The rearrangement links TRBV7-2 to TRBJ1-1; TCRdb's D call, TRBD1, is unchecked because there is no DNA. The CDR3 length is 14 residues. CDR1 SGHTA and CDR2 FQGNSA come from the germline V gene. The CDR3 sequence: CASSPTGWGTEAFF.

The rearrangement links TRBV5-1 to TRBJ1-1; TCRdb reports TRBD1, a call that lacks DNA to check it against. This CDR3 spans 13 amino acids. The germline V gene has CDR1 SGHRS and CDR2 YFSETQ. The CDR3 loop is CASRTGANTEAFF. The complete variable domain, with remaining parts taken from reference TRBV5-1 and TRBJ1-1, reads KAGVTQTPRYLIKTRGQQVTLSCSPISGHRSVSWYQQTPGQGLQFLFEYFSETQRNKGNFPGRFSGRQFSNSRSEMNVSTLELGDSALYLCASRTGANTEAFFGQGTRLTVV.

V is TRBV4-2 and J is TRBJ2-7. CDR1 and CDR2 from the germline V gene are LGHNA and YNFKEQ. This CDR3 has 13 amino acids. CDR3 sequence: CASSQGDSYEQYF.

The chain is built from TRBV9 and TRBJ2-1; TCRdb proposes TRBD1, but this gene call is untestable without DNA. The germline V gene encodes CDR1 SGDLS and CDR2 YYNGEE. This CDR3 is 16 amino acids long. This CDR3 is CASSPSRGNSYNEQFF.

V is TRBV19 and J is TRBJ2-5; the D gene TCRdb calls, TRBD1, cannot be checked with no DNA. Germline CDR1 and CDR2: LNHDA and SQIVND (reference sequence). This CDR3 has 12 amino acids. This CDR3 reads CASKEGGGTQYF.

This chain uses TRBV7-9 with TRBJ2-5. Germline CDR1 reads SEHNR; CDR2 reads FQNEAQ (reference sequence). This CDR3 is built from 14 residues. CDR3: CASSFYQTAETQYF.

The rearrangement uses TRBV12-5 and TRBJ1-3; TCRdb calls TRBD1, which cannot be checked without DNA. This CDR3 has 15 residues. CDR1 is LGHNT, CDR2 FRNRAP, per germline. The CDR3: CASVPGGHPGNTIYF.

The chain links TRBV7-2 to TRBJ1-2; the D call from TCRdb, TRBD1, cannot be confirmed without DNA. Germline V gene lookup returns CDR1 SGHTA and CDR2 FQGNSA. The CDR3 totals 15 residues. The CDR3 sequence is CASSLGAGFTYGYTF.

The V call is TRBV7-2, the J call TRBJ2-2; TCRdb returns TRBD1, unconfirmable since there is no DNA. This CDR3 contains 15 residues. Germline CDR1 is SGHTA and CDR2 is FQGNSA. The CDR3 is CASSLVPAGTGELFF.

The V call is TRBV20-1, the J call TRBJ2-7. The CDR3 consists of 12 residues. The germline CDR1 and CDR2 sequences are DFQATT and SNEGSKA (reference sequence). CDR3 loop: CSARDLSYEQYF.

The V gene is TRBV24-1, the J gene TRBJ2-3. The CDR3 loop spans 14 amino acids. CDR1 is KGHDR and CDR2 is SFDVKD in the germline V gene. This CDR3 is CATSDFGSTDTQYF.

This rearrangement joins TRBV29-1 to TRBJ2-7. Germline lookup yields CDR1 SQVTM and CDR2 ANQGSEA. The CDR3 covers 13 residues. This chain's CDR3 is CSVREVNVYEQYF.

The rearrangement uses TRBV4-1 and TRBJ2-2; TCRdb indicates TRBD2, and absent DNA this call remains unverified. Germline lookup yields CDR1 MGHRA and CDR2 YSYEKL. The CDR3 consists of 17 residues. This chain's CDR3 is CASSQGRAGPNTGELFF.

The chain has TRBV10-1 and TRBJ2-1. CDR1 is WNHNN, CDR2 SYGVQD, per germline (reference sequence). This CDR3 is built from 12 residues. The CDR3 reads CASSEMSSAAFF.

The chain combines TRBV20-1 with TRBJ2-5; TCRdb selects TRBD2, and the lack of DNA leaves this call unchecked. Germline loops: CDR1 DFQATT, CDR2 SNEGSKA (reference sequence). The CDR3 is 15 amino acids. The CDR3: CSARYVAGTRGTQYF.

The chain employs TRBV7-9 and TRBJ2-5; there is no DNA to check the TCRdb D call of TRBD1. This CDR3 is 17 amino acids long. Germline V CDR1 and CDR2: SEHNR, FQNEAQ (reference sequence). CDR3 in amino acids: CASRPPPIGRVQETQYF.